Listed here are 25 T cell receptor beta chains from one sample, sequenced in a study of cytomegalovirus exposure and HLA in healthy donors. The PCR used 60 Vbeta and 13 Jbeta primers. Produced via immunoSEQ multiplex PCR; TCRdb's table is partial and in-frame only. Of some 160,000 clones listed, around three quarters are singletons. Sequencing was carried out using PBMCs. The receptors here all came from a woman under 40 in good health and CMV-seronegative.

This chain joins TRBV4-2 and TRBJ2-3; 12 nucleotides match TRBD2. Unmatched junction bases numbered 10, after V lost 3 bases and J lost 0 bases. CDR1 LGHNA and CDR2 YNFKEQ come from the germline V gene. There are 19 residues in the CDR3. CDR3 region: CASSHVPPGLAGSTDTQYF. The CDR3 coding sequence is TGTGCCAGCAGCCATGTCCCTCCTGGACTAGCGGGAAGCACAGATACGCAGTATTTT.

The chain has TRBV25-1 and TRBJ1-2, with 9 positions matching TRBD1. The CDR3 spans 16 residues. Germline CDR1 and CDR2: MGHDK and SYGVNS. J was trimmed by 2 bases and V by 1 base; bases with no gene match: 5. Here the CDR3 reads CASSESEQGANYGYTF. CDR3 sequence (DNA): TGTGCCAGCAGTGAATCCGAACAGGGGGCCAACTATGGCTACACCTTC.

J is TRBJ2-5 and V is TRBV9; 11 bases align to TRBD1. This CDR3 has 15 amino acids. Germline V gives CDR1 SGDLS, CDR2 YYNGEE. V gave up 0 bases and J gave up 4 bases; unmatched junction bases: 2. The CDR3 protein is CASSVVGQGGETQYF. The CDR3, as DNA: TGTGCCAGCAGCGTAGTGGGACAGGGGGGAGAGACCCAGTACTTC. The variable domain in full, with the rest retrieved from reference TRBV9 and TRBJ2-5, is DSGVTQTPKHLITATGQRVTLRCSPRSGDLSVYWYQQSLDQGLQFLIQYYNGEERAKGNILERFSAQQFPDLHSELNLSSLELGDSALYFCASSVVGQGGETQYFGPGTRLLVL.

The gene calls are TRBV5-1 and TRBJ2-7; 9 bases agree with TRBD2. The CDR3 loop spans 15 amino acids. The J segment lost 5 bases and the V segment lost 0 bases, leaving 6 bases of the junction unmatched. CDR1 is SGHRS, CDR2 YFSETQ, per germline. DNA of the CDR3: TGCGCCAGCAGCTTGGGGGCGGGAGGGCCGGACGAGCAGTACTTC. As protein: CASSLGAGGPDEQYF.

This clone was counted between two and nine times. V gene TRBV28 combines with J gene TRBJ1-4; D is undetermined. Germline CDR1 is MDHEN and CDR2 is SYDVKM. The CDR3 is 13 amino acids. V was cut by 2 bases and J by 6 bases, with 7 bases left in between. CDR3 sequence: CASSLGQDEKLFF. The CDR3 region has the DNA TGTGCCAGCAGTTTAGGCCAGGATGAAAAACTGTTTTTT.

This chain uses TRBV19 with TRBJ2-1, with TRBD2 identical over 10 bases. Germline V gives CDR1 LNHDA, CDR2 SQIVND (reference sequence). This CDR3 is 16 amino acids long. V shed 6 bases and J 1 base; nucleotides not matched to a gene: 6. CDR3 DNA: TGTGCCAGTAGCCCCCTAGCGGGGGTATCCTACAATGAGCAGTTCTTC. Its protein product is CASSPLAGVSYNEQFF.

The chain recombines TRBV28 with TRBJ2-3; TRBD1 might be the D (6 bases). V lost 5 bases and J lost 1, with 19 bases in between. The CDR3 is 17 amino acids. CDR1 and CDR2 (germline): MDHEN, SYDVKM. In nucleotides, the CDR3 is TGTGCCAGCAGTCCACCACTAACAGGGAGCCGCACAGATACGCAGTATTTT. Its protein product is CASSPPLTGSRTDTQYF.

Only a few counts were recorded for this clone. The V gene is TRBV4-1, the J gene TRBJ2-2, with a tentative D call TRBD2 (5 bases). Between the trimmed V and J ends, which lost 5 bases and 5 bases, there was a span of 12 bases. Germline-derived CDR1 and CDR2 are MGHRA and YSYEKL. The CDR3 length is 14 residues. CDR3 nucleotide sequence: TGCGCCAGCAGCGGACTGCCTCGAACCGGGGAGCTGTTTTTT. Its translation: CASSGLPRTGELFF.

V usage is TRBV27 and J usage is TRBJ1-5, with a tentative D call TRBD1 (5 bases). Germline lookup yields CDR1 MNHEY and CDR2 SMNVEV (reference sequence). With 6 bases removed from V and 6 bases from J, the gap between germline ends came to 15 bases. CDR3 length: 14 residues. The CDR3 bases are TGTGCCAGCAGCTCACAGGATACGAGTCAGCCCCAGCATTTT. As protein: CASSSQDTSQPQHF.

The V and J genes are TRBV7-2 and TRBJ2-2; TRBD1 aligns across 7 bases. The CDR3 covers 15 residues. Germline CDR1 is SGHTA and CDR2 is FQGNSA. V trimming: 5 bases; J trimming: 5 bases; junction bases outside the gene matches: 8. The CDR3 sequence: CASSADRERTGELFF. The DNA for the CDR3 is TGTGCCAGCAGCGCCGACAGGGAACGAACCGGGGAGCTGTTTTTT.

The rearrangement joins TRBV5-6 to TRBJ1-1; the match to TRBD1 covers 7 bases. V shed 0 bases and J 4 bases; nucleotides not matched to a gene: 6. The germline gives CDR1 SGHDT, CDR2 YYEEEE. The CDR3 consists of 15 residues. CDR3 region: CASSLDDRAPTEAFF. CDR3 DNA sequence: TGTGCCAGCAGCTTGGATGACAGGGCGCCCACTGAAGCTTTCTTT.

This chain joins TRBV28 and TRBJ1-1; 7 bases align to TRBD1. With V trimmed by 8 bases and J by 11 bases, 14 bases remained unmatched. Germline values: CDR1 MDHEN, CDR2 SYDVKM. The CDR3 is made up of 13 amino acids. CDR3 nucleotides: TGTGCCAGCGGGTTAGGACAGGTCCCCGTCGCTTTCTTT. Amino acids: CASGLGQVPVAFF.

The chain has TRBV5-4 and TRBJ2-1, with 7 bases identical to TRBD1. The trim removed 2 bases at V and 7 bases at J, leaving 3 bases unmatched. The CDR3 has 13 amino acids. Germline V lookup: CDR1 SGHNT, CDR2 YYREEE (reference sequence). CDR3 DNA sequence: TGTGCCAGCAGCTTTGACAGGGCTAATGAGCAGTTCTTC. Its protein is CASSFDRANEQFF.

The gene calls are TRBV19 and TRBJ2-1; TRBD2 matches 7 bases. Germline V gene data show CDR1 as LNHDA and CDR2 as SQIVND (reference sequence). This CDR3 contains 15 residues. The ends lost 5 bases at V and 4 bases at J; junction bases unmatched: 8. CDR3 protein: CASSPGSSGYNEQFF. The CDR3 bases are TGTGCCAGTAGTCCTGGGTCTAGCGGATACAATGAGCAGTTCTTC.

This clone turned up a few times. The gene calls are TRBV19 and TRBJ2-5; D is uncertain. Per the germline V gene, CDR1 is LNHDA and CDR2 is SQIVND (reference sequence). CDR3 length: 14 amino acids. Trimming stripped 1 base from V and 4 bases from J, with 10 bases between. The CDR3, as DNA: TGTGCCAGTAGTATAGGCACTGCTGCAGAGACCCAGTACTTC. Translated: CASSIGTAAETQYF.

The chain couples TRBV6-6 to TRBJ2-5, with 9 bases aligning to TRBD2. The germline V gene has CDR1 MNHNY and CDR2 SVGAGI (reference sequence). The CDR3 runs 15 residues. Trimming at V came to 3 bases and at J to 2 bases, leaving 4 bases not matched to a gene. CDR3 bases: TGTGCCAGCAGTTATGCTAGCGGGGAGCAAGAGACCCAGTACTTC. It is translated as CASSYASGEQETQYF.

The rearrangement joins TRBV4-1 to TRBJ2-3; D is possibly TRBD2 (5 bases). The CDR3 is made up of 13 amino acids. V lost 3 bases, J lost 11 bases, and 15 bases lay in between. The germline CDR1 and CDR2 sequences are MGHRA and YSYEKL. The CDR3 nucleotides read TGCGCCAGCAGCCAGGATAGTAGGACTCAGCAGTATTTT. It is translated as CASSQDSRTQQYF.

V gene TRBV11-2 combines with J gene TRBJ2-1; a weak D match, TRBD2 (6 bases). Germline CDR1 is SGHAT and CDR2 is FQNNGV. V lost 1 base to trimming and J lost 7 bases, with 17 bases between them. The CDR3 is 16 amino acids. The CDR3 spells CASSLAWTTLGNEQFF. As DNA, the CDR3 is TGTGCCAGCAGCTTAGCTTGGACTACCCTGGGGAATGAGCAGTTCTTC.

The chain uses TRBV29-1 and TRBJ2-7; 11 bases align to TRBD2. The CDR3 has 15 amino acids. Germline-derived CDR1 and CDR2 are SQVTM and ANQGSEA. The J segment lost 7 bases and the V segment lost 3 bases, leaving 11 bases of the junction unmatched. CDR3 coding DNA: TGCAGCGTTGAGGGGGTGGAGACTAGCGGGGTTGAGCAGTACTTC. Translating it yields CSVEGVETSGVEQYF.

Here the CDR3 reads CASSHRTGFGNEQFF. The CDR3 bases are TGTGCCAGCAGCCACCGGACAGGGTTCGGTAATGAGCAGTTCTTC. The chain recombines TRBV27 with TRBJ2-1, with 8 bases lining up with TRBD1. Germline V gene data show CDR1 as MNHEY and CDR2 as SMNVEV (reference sequence). Unmatched junction bases numbered 11, after V lost 6 bases and J lost 7 bases. This CDR3 region has 15 residues.

The chain carries TRBV5-4 and TRBJ1-1; 8 bases line up with TRBD1. V lost 4 bases to trimming and J lost 7 bases; unmatched junction nucleotides: 6. The germline V gene has CDR1 SGHNT and CDR2 YYREEE (reference sequence). The CDR3 runs to 13 residues. The CDR3 nucleotides read TGTGCCAGCAGCGCGGGACAGGCGATTGAAGCTTTCTTT. It translates to CASSAGQAIEAFF.

This chain connects TRBV7-8 to TRBJ1-5, with D maybe TRBD1 (6 bases). This CDR3 has 18 residues. Germline values: CDR1 SGHVS, CDR2 FQNEAQ. Trimming removed 5 bases at V and 0 bases at J, with 20 bases between. CDR3 sequence reads: CASSARDKLEFSNQPQHF. In nucleotides, the CDR3 is TGTGCCAGCAGCGCTCGGGACAAACTAGAGTTTAGCAATCAGCCCCAGCATTTT.

The chain joins TRBV4-3 to TRBJ1-2; a possible D gene is TRBD1 (5 bases). The CDR3 has 16 residues. CDR1 is LGHNA, CDR2 YSLEER, per germline. V was pared by 4 bases and J by 8 bases, with 23 bases between. The CDR3 reads CASSLTQPGLPGGYTF. In nucleotides, the CDR3 is TGCGCCAGCAGCCTTACACAACCGGGACTCCCGGGAGGCTACACCTTC.

The rearrangement uses TRBV5-1 and TRBJ1-1, with 7 bases aligning to TRBD1. This CDR3 is 15 amino acids long. V gave up 6 bases and J gave up 1 base; unmatched junction bases: 9. The germline V gene encodes CDR1 SGHRS and CDR2 YFSETQ. The DNA of the CDR3 is TGCGCCAGCACAAGAGGGGGCGAAGGGAACACTGAAGCTTTCTTT. It yields the protein CASTRGGEGNTEAFF.

The table lists this clone with a count of one. V is TRBV4-3 and J is TRBJ2-5; 7 nucleotides agree with TRBD1. CDR3 size: 14 residues. Germline V lookup: CDR1 LGHNA, CDR2 YSLEER. V was pared by 4 bases and J by 1 base, with 3 bases of the junction left unmatched. Here the CDR3 DNA reads TGCGCCAGCAGCCGCAGGGACAGCCAAGAGACCCAGTACTTC. It encodes CASSRRDSQETQYF.